Listed here is a single T cell receptor beta chain. Its antigen specificity is not known. The sample holds no much larger clone one base away, and base qualities are not on file. The data stem from a study of shared T cell receptors in the human thymus (dated by TCRdb to 2020 to 2022). About the investigation overall: The study examined how the human thymus generates shared, self-reactive T-cell receptor alpha chains.

The CDR3 starts with the cysteine, ends with the phenylalanine, and has 15 residues. Kept here is only the CDR3 DNA, which spans 45 bases and is read in frame from base 1. The junction shows trimming of 2 bases on V and 3 bases on J, plus 14 bases between the germline ends. The germline V gene (reference sequence) yields GTSNPN for CDR1 and SVGIG for CDR2. The library was generated by the immunoSEQ multiplex PCR assay. Entries here come from immuneACCESS through TCRdb and include only in-frame sequences with V and J called. Some clones fail to appear in such tables; in the studies checked, an unresolved V gene covers under half of the shortfall, and the cause of the remainder is unknown. The sample table holds approximately 490,000 clones, of which 75% to 85% were seen once. About 0.013% of the sample goes to the ten largest clones. The sample was also reused in another study, on human thymus T cells. The second study's authors report: Immunologically healthy infants undergoing open corrective cardiac surgery for congenital heart defects in Finland were used as donors. The thymus tissue came from surgical resects taken out during corrective cardiac surgery. Both the thymic and the peripheral blood repertoires appeared to show biased V and J gene segment usage. Highly overlapping thymic TCR repertoires among unrelated individuals were reported in the related research. The study characterized TCR alpha and beta repertoires from about 8 infant thymus samples and a few related peripheral blood samples. The cohort included more than 5 male and a couple of female infants, with donor ages spanning 7 to 244 days. Thymocytes were released mechanically from tissue and stored at -70 °C as pellets of about 9-32 million cells. Genomic DNA was extracted from frozen cell pellets with a QIAsymphony instrument. Using the immunoSEQ multiplex PCR assay, the TCRB and TCRAD loci were amplified from a standardized quantity of quality-controlled genomic DNA. Amplicons spanned the V(D)J region at a length sufficient to cover the CDR3 and identify V and J genes. Amplicon sequencing was performed on an Illumina platform through the commercial immunoSEQ service. Primer bias and sequencing errors were corrected as previously described, and TCRAD and TCRB definitions were based on the IMGT database. Analysis of the repertoires was done with immunoSEQ Analyzer 3.0 and VDJTools and included basic statistics, V/J segment usage, diversity estimates, rarefaction and pairwise overlap. Diversity was estimated using the Chao1, ChaoE, Efron-Thisted, Shannon and inverse Simpson indices, and was also estimated on datasets down-sampled to the size of the smallest sample. For repertoire overlap, CDR3 nucleotide sequence, V gene and J gene had to match strictly, and clustering was done by Jaccard-based multidimensional scaling. On average, thymus samples yielded approximately 780,000 unique TCRB clonotypes, whereas blood samples yielded about 84,000.

The V gene is TRBV30 and the J gene is TRBJ1-5, with no reliable assignment of the D segment. This receptor was taken from a boy under two years old with a congenital heart defect. Donor details come from another sample of the same person, matched by shared clones. The sample consisted of thymocytes. The CDR3 loop reads CAWSLLESPNQPQHF. The nucleotides read TGTGCCTGGAGTCTCCTGGAGTCCCCCAATCAGCCCCAGCATTTT.